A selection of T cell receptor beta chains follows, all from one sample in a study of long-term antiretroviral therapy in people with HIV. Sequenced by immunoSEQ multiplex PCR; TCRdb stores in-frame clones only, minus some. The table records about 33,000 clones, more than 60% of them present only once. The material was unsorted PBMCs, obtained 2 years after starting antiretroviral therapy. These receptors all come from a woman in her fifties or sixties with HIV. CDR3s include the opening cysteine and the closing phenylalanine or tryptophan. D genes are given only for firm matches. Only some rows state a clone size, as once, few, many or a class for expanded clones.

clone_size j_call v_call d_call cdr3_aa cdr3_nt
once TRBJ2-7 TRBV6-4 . CAHGLTYEQYF TGTGCCCATGGTCTAACCTACGAGCAGTACTTC
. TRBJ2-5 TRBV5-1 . CASSRGGTKETQYF TGCGCCAGCAGCCGTGGGGGAACAAAAGAGACCCAGTACTTC
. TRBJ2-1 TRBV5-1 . CASSFEVFYNEQFF TGCGCCAGCAGCTTTGAGGTTTTCTACAATGAGCAGTTCTTC
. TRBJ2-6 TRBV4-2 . CASSQDETYGANVLTF TGTGCCAGCAGCCAAGATGAGACATATGGGGCCAACGTCCTGACTTTC
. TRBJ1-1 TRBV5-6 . CASSPQRGMNTEAFF TGTGCCAGCAGCCCTCAGAGGGGGATGAACACTGAAGCTTTCTTT
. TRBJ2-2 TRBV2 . CASSEARGNTGELFF TGTGCCAGCAGTGAAGCGCGGGGGAACACCGGGGAGCTGTTTTTT
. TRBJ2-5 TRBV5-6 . CASSYTPEDHQETQYF TGTGCCAGCAGTTATACACCCGAGGACCACCAAGAGACCCAGTACTTC
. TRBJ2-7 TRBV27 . CASSFGPYEQYF TGTGCCAGCAGTTTCGGTCCCTACGAGCAGTACTTC
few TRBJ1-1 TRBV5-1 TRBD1 CASSLTGTANTEAFF TGCGCCAGCAGCTTGACCGGGACAGCGAACACTGAAGCTTTCTTT
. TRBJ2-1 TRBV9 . CASSVGLGNEQFF TGTGCCAGCAGCGTAGGACTTGGAAATGAGCAGTTCTTC
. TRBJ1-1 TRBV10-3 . CAISEPPMNTEAFF TGTGCCATCAGTGAGCCACCCATGAACACTGAAGCTTTCTTT
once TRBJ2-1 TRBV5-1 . CASSLRLASSYNEQFF TGCGCCAGCAGCCTGAGACTGGCTAGCTCCTACAATGAGCAGTTCTTC
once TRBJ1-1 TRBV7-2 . CASSRYTNTEAFF TGTGCCAGCAGCCGCTACACGAACACTGAAGCTTTCTTT
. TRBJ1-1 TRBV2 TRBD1 CASRVTGTGGFF TGTGCCAGCAGGGTAACCGGGACAGGGGGTTTCTTT
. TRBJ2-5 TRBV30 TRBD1 CAWSGTGGFETQYF TGTGCCTGGAGTGGAACAGGGGGATTCGAGACCCAGTACTTC
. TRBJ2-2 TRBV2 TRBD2 CASRRLAGGSNTGELFF TGTGCCAGCCGGAGACTAGCGGGGGGTTCGAACACCGGGGAGCTGTTTTTT
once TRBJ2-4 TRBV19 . CASSHGRSAKNIQYF TGTGCCAGTAGTCACGGGCGTTCAGCCAAAAACATTCAGTACTTC
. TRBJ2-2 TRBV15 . CATSREALVTDTGELFF TGTGCCACCAGCAGAGAGGCTCTAGTCACGGACACCGGGGAGCTGTTTTTT
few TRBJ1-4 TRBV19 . CASSPNLVLNEKLFF TGTGCCAGTAGTCCGAACCTTGTACTTAATGAAAAACTGTTTTTT
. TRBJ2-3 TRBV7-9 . CASSPESVSTDTQYF TGTGCCAGCAGCCCAGAGTCCGTAAGCACAGATACGCAGTATTTT
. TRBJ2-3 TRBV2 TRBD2 CASSWDYTTDTQYF TGTGCCAGCAGCTGGGACTATACCACAGATACGCAGTATTTT
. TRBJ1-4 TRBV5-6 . CASSLGGLVEKLFF TGTGCCAGCAGCTTGGGAGGTCTGGTTGAAAAACTGTTTTTT
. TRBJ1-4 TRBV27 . CASSLAGEGEKLFF TGTGCCAGCAGTTTAGCAGGCGAGGGGGAAAAACTGTTTTTT
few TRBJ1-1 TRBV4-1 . CASSLRGDTEAFF TGCGCCAGCAGCCTCCGAGGGGACACTGAAGCTTTCTTT
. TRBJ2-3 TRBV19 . CASSIVGADTQYF TGTGCCAGTAGTATAGTAGGAGCAGATACGCAGTATTTT
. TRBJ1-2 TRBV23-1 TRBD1 CASSHPGCRGRRGYTF TGCGCCAGCAGTCACCCAGGATGCAGGGGGCGGAGGGGCTACACCTTC
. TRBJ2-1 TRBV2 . CASSERARGGGEQFF TGTGCCAGCAGTGAAAGGGCCCGTGGTGGGGGTGAGCAGTTCTTC
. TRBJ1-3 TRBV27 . CASSISGRSGNTIYF TGTGCCAGCAGTATTTCGGGCCGCTCTGGAAACACCATATATTTT
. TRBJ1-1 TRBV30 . CAWSVPLSWGMNTEAFF TGTGCCTGGAGTGTACCGCTGTCCTGGGGGATGAACACTGAAGCTTTCTTT
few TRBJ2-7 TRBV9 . CASSGQGAYEQYF TGTGCCAGCAGCGGGCAGGGAGCCTACGAGCAGTACTTC
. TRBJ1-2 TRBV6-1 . CASIHPGGGSGYTF TGTGCCAGCATACACCCGGGGGGGGGAAGTGGCTACACCTTC